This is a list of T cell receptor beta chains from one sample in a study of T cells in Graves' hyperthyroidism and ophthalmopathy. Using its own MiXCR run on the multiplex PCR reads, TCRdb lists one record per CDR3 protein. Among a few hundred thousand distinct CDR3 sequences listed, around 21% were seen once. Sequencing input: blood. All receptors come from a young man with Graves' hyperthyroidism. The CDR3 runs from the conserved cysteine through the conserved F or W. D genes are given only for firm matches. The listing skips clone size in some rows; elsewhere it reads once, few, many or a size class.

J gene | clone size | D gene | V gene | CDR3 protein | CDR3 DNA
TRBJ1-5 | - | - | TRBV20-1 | CSAPLRWRDYNQPQHF | TGCAGTGCTCCTCTCCGGTGGAGGGACTATAATCAGCCCCAGCATTTT
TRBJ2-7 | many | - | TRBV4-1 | CASSHDRPYEQYF | TGCGCCAGCAGCCACGACAGGCCCTACGAGCAGTACTTC
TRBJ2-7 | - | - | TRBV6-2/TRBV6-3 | CASGFRVRGYDQYF | TGTGCCAGCGGCTTTCGGGTCAGGGGTTACGATCAGTACTTC
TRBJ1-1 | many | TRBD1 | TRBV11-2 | CASRPRTGGMNTEAFF | TGTGCCAGCAGACCAAGAACAGGGGGCATGAACACTGAAGCTTTCTTT
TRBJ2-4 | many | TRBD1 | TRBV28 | CASSSGQGGNIQYF | TGTGCCAGCAGTTCAGGACAGGGGGGAAACATTCAGTACTTC
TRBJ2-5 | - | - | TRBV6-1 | CASGPMPVGTQYF | TGTGCCAGCGGGCCTATGCCGGTCGGGACCCAGTACTTC
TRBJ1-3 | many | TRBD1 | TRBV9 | CASSRYQGVGNTIYF | TGTGCCAGCAGCAGATACCAGGGGGTTGGAAACACCATATATTTT
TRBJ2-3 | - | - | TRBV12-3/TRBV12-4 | CASNPQTDTQYF | TGTGCCAGTAACCCTCAGACGGATACGCAGTATTTT
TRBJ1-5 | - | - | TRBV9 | CASSVHANQPPHF | TGTGCCAGCAGCGTCCATGCGAATCAGCCCCCGCATTTT
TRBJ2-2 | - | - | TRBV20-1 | CSARSGPHTGELFF | TGCAGTGCTAGGTCGGGGCCCCACACCGGGGAGCTGTTTTTT
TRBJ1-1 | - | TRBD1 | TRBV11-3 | CASSRTGGGNTEAFF | TGTGCCAGCAGCAGGACAGGGGGCGGGAACACTGAAGCTTTCTTT
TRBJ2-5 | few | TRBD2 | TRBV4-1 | CASRFSAGREAQYF | TGCGCCAGCAGGTTTTCAGCGGGACGTGAGGCCCAGTACTTC
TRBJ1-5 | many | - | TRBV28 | CAGGGPPHQPQHF | TGTGCCGGGGGGGGGCCGCCCCACCAGCCCCAGCATTTT
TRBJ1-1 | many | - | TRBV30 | CAWSAGALNTEAFF | TGTGCCTGGAGTGCAGGGGCTTTGAACACTGAAGCTTTCTTT
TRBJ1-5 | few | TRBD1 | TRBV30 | CAWRTGTGQPQHF | TGTGCCTGGAGGACGGGGACAGGGCAGCCCCAGCATTTT
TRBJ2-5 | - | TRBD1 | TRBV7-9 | CASSLRDRGRGETQYF | TGTGCCAGCAGCCTCCGGGACAGGGGACGAGGTGAGACCCAGTACTTC
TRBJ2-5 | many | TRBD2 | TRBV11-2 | CASSYGTTGGETQYF | TGTGCCAGCAGCTACGGGACTACCGGCGGGGAGACCCAGTACTTC
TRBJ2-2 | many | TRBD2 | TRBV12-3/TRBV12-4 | CASSLAGGRAGELFF | TGTGCCAGCAGTCTAGCGGGGGGGAGGGCCGGGGAGCTGTTTTTT
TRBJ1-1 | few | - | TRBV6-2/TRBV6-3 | CASSWALNTEACF | TGTGCCAGCAGTTGGGCCCTGAACACTGAAGCTTGCTTT
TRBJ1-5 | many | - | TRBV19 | CASSRGDSNQPQHF | TGTGCCAGTAGTAGGGGGGATAGCAATCAGCCCCAGCATTTT
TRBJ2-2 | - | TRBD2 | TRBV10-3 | CAISVGLAGVSGELFF | TGTGCCATCAGTGTCGGACTAGCGGGAGTGTCCGGGGAGCTGTTTTTT
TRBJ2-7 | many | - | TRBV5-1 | CASSFYRDSYEQYF | TGCGCCAGCAGCTTCTACAGGGATAGCTACGAGCAGTACTTC
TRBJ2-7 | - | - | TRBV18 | CASSKTNSYEQYF | TGTGCCAGCTCCAAGACTAACTCCTACGAGCAGTACTTC
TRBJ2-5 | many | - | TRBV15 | CATSRDRGEETQYF | TGTGCCACCAGCAGAGATAGAGGGGAAGAGACCCAGTACTTC
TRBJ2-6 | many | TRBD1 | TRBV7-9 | CASSSPQGSGANVLTF | TGTGCCAGCAGCTCCCCACAGGGGTCTGGGGCCAACGTCCTGACTTTC
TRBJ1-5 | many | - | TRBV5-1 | CASSLVWGSNQPQHF | TGCGCCAGCAGCTTGGTTTGGGGAAGCAATCAGCCCCAGCATTTT
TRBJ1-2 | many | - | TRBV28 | CAGSQPDGPNYGYTF | TGTGCCGGCAGCCAGCCGGACGGTCCTAACTATGGCTACACCTTC
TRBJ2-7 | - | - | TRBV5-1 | CASSSDGTYEQYF | TGCGCCAGCAGCTCGGACGGAACCTACGAGCAGTACTTC
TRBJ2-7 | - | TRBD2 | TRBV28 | CASRTRTAGPSYEQYF | TGTGCCAGCAGAACTCGTACAGCGGGGCCCTCCTACGAGCAGTACTTC
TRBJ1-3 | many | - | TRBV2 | CASGLRGNTIYF | TGTGCCAGCGGTTTGAGGGGAAACACCATATATTTT
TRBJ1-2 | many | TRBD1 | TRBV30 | CAWSATGEDGYTF | TGTGCCTGGAGTGCGACAGGGGAGGATGGCTACACCTTC
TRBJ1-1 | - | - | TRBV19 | CANPIQPMNTEAFF | TGTGCCAACCCTATACAGCCCATGAACACTGAAGCTTTCTTT
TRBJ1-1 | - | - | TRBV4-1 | CASSQDRARVSDAFF | TGCGCCAGCAGCCAAGATCGGGCCAGGGTGAGCGATGCTTTCTTT
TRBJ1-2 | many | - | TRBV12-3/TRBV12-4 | CASTFRSQLRYNYGYTF | TGTGCCAGCACCTTTAGGTCCCAGTTAAGGTATAACTATGGCTACACCTTC
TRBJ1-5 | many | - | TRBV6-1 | CASSEVVDSNQPQHF | TGTGCCAGCAGTGAGGTGGTGGATAGCAATCAGCCCCAGCATTTT
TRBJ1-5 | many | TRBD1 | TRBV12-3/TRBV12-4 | CASSYWDREPQHF | TGTGCCAGCAGCTACTGGGACAGGGAGCCCCAGCATTTT
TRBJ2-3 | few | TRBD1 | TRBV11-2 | CASSRTGTGLTDTQYF | TGTGCCAGCAGCCGTACCGGGACAGGGCTCACAGATACGCAGTATTTT
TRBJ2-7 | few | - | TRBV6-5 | CASSYGGNPRNEQYF | TGTGCCAGCAGTTACGGGGGGAACCCCCGTAACGAGCAGTACTTC
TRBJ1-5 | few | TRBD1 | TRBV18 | CASSPMGQGLGQPQHF | TGTGCCAGCTCACCAATGGGACAGGGTCTGGGTCAGCCCCAGCATTTT
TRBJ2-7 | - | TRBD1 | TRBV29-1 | CSGRQGHEQYF | TGCAGCGGGCGACAGGGCCACGAGCAGTACTTC
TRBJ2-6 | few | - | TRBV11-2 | CASSLVVIGGAGANVLTF | TGTGCCAGCAGCTTAGTCGTCATAGGTGGAGCTGGGGCCAACGTCCTGACTTTC
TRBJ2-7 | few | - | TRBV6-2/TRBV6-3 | CASSSYLSDTTYEQYF | TGTGCCAGCAGTTCCTATTTGTCGGACACGACCTACGAGCAGTACTTC
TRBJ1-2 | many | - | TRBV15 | CATALLGDGSSYTF | TGTGCCACCGCTTTGTTGGGAGACGGAAGCAGCTACACCTTC
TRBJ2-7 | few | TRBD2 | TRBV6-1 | CASSTGTSGRRQYF | TGTGCCAGCAGCACCGGGACTAGCGGGAGAAGGCAGTACTTC
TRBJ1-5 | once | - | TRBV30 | CAWSALRDGSDQPQHF | TGTGCCTGGAGTGCCCTCCGAGACGGATCTGATCAGCCCCAGCATTTT
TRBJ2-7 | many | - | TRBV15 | CATSRSRNEDEQYF | TGTGCCACCAGCAGGTCGAGGAATGAGGACGAGCAGTACTTC
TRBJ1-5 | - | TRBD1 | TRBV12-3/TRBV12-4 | CASSLGPQGVGQPQHF | TGTGCCAGCAGTCTGGGGCCACAGGGGGTAGGACAGCCCCAGCATTTT
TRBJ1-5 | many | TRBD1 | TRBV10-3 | CAISRDRGGSQPQHF | TGTGCCATCAGCCGGGACAGGGGCGGTTCTCAGCCCCAGCATTTT
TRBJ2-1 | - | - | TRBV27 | CASSLTSGHEQFF | TGTGCCAGCAGCCTGACTAGTGGCCATGAGCAGTTCTTC
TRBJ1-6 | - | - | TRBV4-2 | CASSQDLGVYLPLHF | TGTGCCAGCAGCCAAGATCTGGGGGTCTACTTACCCCTCCACTTT
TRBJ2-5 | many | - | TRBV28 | CASSSPGYETQYF | TGTGCCAGCAGTTCTCCCGGCTACGAGACCCAGTACTTC
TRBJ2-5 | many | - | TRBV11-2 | CASSSHGRFLQETQYF | TGTGCCAGCAGCTCCCACGGCAGATTCCTCCAGGAGACCCAGTACTTC
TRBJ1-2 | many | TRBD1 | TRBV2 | CATRDRALGYTF | TGTGCCACCCGGGACAGGGCCTTAGGCTACACCTTC
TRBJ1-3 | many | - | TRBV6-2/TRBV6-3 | CASRLLGRAESSGNTIYF | TGTGCCAGCAGATTATTAGGACGGGCAGAATCCTCTGGAAACACCATATATTTT
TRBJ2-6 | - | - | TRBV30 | CAWSGVGHFSGANVLTF | TGTGCCTGGAGTGGGGTCGGACATTTCTCTGGGGCCAACGTCCTGACTTTC
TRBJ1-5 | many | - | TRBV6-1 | CASSRRDPGRQPQHF | TGTGCCAGCAGTCGACGGGACCCGGGGAGACAGCCCCAGCATTTT
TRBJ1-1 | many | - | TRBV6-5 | CASSYSRRNTKAFF | TGTGCCAGCAGTTACTCTAGAAGGAACACTAAAGCTTTCTTT
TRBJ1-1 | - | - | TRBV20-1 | CSASPRKQGLTEAFF | TGCAGTGCTAGCCCGAGAAAACAGGGTCTAACTGAAGCTTTCTTT
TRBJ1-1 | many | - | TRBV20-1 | CSAPEGHTEAFF | TGCAGTGCTCCAGAAGGACACACTGAAGCTTTCTTT